This T cell receptor (beta chain) stems from a study of OX40 agonist ivuxolimab in advanced cancers. Overall study: Patients got intravenous ivuxolimab at 0.01 to 10 mg/kg every 2 weeks. Overall study findings and caveats: Some of the nonresponding patients also showed low levels of normalized T-cell clonal expansion. Partly responding patients at 0.1-3.0 mg/kg showed some of the smallest clonal expansion.

Repertoires were generated with immunoSEQ multiplex PCR, while TCRdb's copy carries only in-frame clones and drops some. The sample shows about 60,000 clones, more than 75% of them seen only once. Autoimmune disease history or systemic immunosuppression excluded patients. On this clone itself: Its antigen is unknown.

The sequence was obtained from an adult with an advanced solid tumor such as melanoma, head and neck, liver or kidney cancer. The source material was CD4+ or CD8+ T cells sorted from blood, sampled in a trial of the OX40 agonist ivuxolimab.

The CDR3 bases are TGTGCCAGCAGCCTTAACGGAGGGGTTAATTCACCCCTCCACTTT. Amino acids: CASSLNGGVNSPLHF. The chain carries TRBV7-6 and TRBJ1-6, with D perhaps TRBD1 (5 bases). The CDR3 runs 15 residues. The ends were cut back, 5 bases at V and 6 bases at J, with 14 bases in the middle. Germline V CDR1 and CDR2: SGHVS, FNYEAQ.